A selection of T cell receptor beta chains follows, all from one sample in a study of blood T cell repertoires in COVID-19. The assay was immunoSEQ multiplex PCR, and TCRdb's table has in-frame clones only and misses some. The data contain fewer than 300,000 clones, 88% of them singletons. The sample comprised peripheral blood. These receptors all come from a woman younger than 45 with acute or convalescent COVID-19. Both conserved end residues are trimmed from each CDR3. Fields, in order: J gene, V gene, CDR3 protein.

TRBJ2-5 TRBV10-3 AISSGTSGRVETQY
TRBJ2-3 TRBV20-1 SASGQLLAGGRLY
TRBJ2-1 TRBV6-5 ASSQLTGVEQF
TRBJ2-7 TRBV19 ASSPSGTSGTYEQY
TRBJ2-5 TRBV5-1 ASSLASGRETQY
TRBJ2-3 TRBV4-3 ASSQGPFSGRAADTQY
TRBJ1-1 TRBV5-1 ASSFMGGTEAF
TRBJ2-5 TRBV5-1 ASRRLAGIQETQY
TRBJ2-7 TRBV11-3 ASSPTGLAGVYEQY
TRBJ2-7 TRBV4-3 ASSQVQAYEQY
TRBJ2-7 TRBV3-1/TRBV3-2 ASSQVAYEQY
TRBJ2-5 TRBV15 ATSRPGVPQTQY
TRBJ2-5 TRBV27 ASRDLGGGRETQY
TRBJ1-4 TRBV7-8 ASSSGGGEEKLF
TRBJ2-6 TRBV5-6 ASSRGQSSGFSGANVLT